The clone carrying this T cell receptor beta chain was observed a few times. This sample was taken from a study of blood T cell repertoires in COVID-19. On the study more broadly: Material from acute and convalescent COVID-19 was sourced from the United States, Italy and Spain. Sources were T cells, B-cell-depleted T cells, or PBMCs; the material itself was cDNA or gDNA.

CDR3 length: 15 residues. CDR1 is MNHEY and CDR2 is SMNVEV in the germline V gene (reference sequence). V gave up 10 bases and J gave up 0 bases, with 16 bases separating them. How the authors handled the data: Amplification of reference gene primers provided the estimated nucleated cell counts. Method: immunoSEQ multiplex PCR; TCRdb's copy keeps in-frame clones and lacks some. The D gene and trimming were derived from the DNA, and the V and J assignments and clone size from that table. The sample contains approximately 120,000 clones, over 60% of which appear only once. The TCR originated in a human donor in a cohort sampled during active or convalescent COVID-19. The chain recombines TRBV27 with TRBJ1-5; D possibly corresponds to TRBD1 (6 bases). Sequenced: peripheral blood. CDR3 sequence (DNA): TGTGCCACAGGGGTTGGCGGAATTAGCAATCAGCCCCAGCATTTT. Translating gives CATGVGGISNQPQHF.